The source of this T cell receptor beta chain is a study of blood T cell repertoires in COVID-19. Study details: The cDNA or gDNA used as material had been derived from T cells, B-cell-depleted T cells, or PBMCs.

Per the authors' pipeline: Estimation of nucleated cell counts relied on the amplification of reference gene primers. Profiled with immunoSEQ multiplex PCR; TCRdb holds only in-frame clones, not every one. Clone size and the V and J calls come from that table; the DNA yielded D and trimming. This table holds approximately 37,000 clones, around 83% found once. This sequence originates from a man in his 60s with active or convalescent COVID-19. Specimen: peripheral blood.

The CDR3 region is CASSLVALASDEQFF. The CDR3 DNA reads as TGTGCCAGCAGCTTAGTAGCCCTGGCCTCCGATGAGCAGTTCTTC. The chain carries TRBV7-2 and TRBJ2-1, with D unclear. CDR3 size: 15 residues. CDR1 and CDR2 (germline): SGHTA, FQGNSA. V gave up 1 base and J gave up 8 bases, with 15 bases separating them. Full variable domain (missing parts from reference TRBV7-2 and TRBJ2-1): GAGVSQSPSNKVTEKGKDVELRCDPISGHTALYWYRQSLGQGLEFLIYFQGNSAPDKSGLPSDRFSAERTGGSVSTLTIQRTQQEDSAVYLCASSLVALASDEQFFGPGTRLTVL.